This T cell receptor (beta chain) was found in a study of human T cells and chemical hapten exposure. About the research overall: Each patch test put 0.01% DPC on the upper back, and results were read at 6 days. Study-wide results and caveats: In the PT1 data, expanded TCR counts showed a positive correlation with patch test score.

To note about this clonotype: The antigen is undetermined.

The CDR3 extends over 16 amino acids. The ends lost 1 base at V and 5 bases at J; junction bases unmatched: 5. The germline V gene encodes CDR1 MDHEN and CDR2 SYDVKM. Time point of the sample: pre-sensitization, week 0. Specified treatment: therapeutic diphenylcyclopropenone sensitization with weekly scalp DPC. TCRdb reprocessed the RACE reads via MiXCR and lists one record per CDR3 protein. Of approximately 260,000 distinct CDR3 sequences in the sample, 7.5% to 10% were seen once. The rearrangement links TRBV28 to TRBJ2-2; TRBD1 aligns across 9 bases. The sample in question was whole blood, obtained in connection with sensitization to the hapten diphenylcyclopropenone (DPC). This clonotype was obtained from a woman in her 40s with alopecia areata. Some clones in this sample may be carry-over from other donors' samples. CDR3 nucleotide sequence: TGTGCCAGCAGTTTATTGGGACAGGGATTTACCGGGGAGCTGTTTTTT. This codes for CASSLLGQGFTGELFF.